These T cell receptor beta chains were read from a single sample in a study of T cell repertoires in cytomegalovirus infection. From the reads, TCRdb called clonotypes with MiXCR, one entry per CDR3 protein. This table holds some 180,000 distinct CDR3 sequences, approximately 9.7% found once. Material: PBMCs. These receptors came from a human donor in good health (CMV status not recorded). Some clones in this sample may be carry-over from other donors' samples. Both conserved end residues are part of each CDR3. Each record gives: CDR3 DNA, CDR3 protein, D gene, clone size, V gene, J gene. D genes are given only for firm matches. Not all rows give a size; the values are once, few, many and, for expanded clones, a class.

CDR3 DNA: TGTGCCAGCAGAGATCCAGTGAACACTGAAGCTTTCTTT; CDR3 protein: CASRDPVNTEAFF; D gene: -; clone size: many; V gene: TRBV6-2/TRBV6-3; J gene: TRBJ1-1
CDR3 DNA: TGTGCCACCTTAGCGGGACGGGCAGATACGCAGTATTTT; CDR3 protein: CATLAGRADTQYF; D gene: TRBD2; clone size: -; V gene: TRBV10-3; J gene: TRBJ2-3
CDR3 DNA: TGTGCCAGCAGCTTAGGACGGGGGGGGAGGGAAAAACTGTTTTTT; CDR3 protein: CASSLGRGGREKLFF; D gene: -; clone size: many; V gene: TRBV7-2; J gene: TRBJ1-4
CDR3 DNA: TGCAGCGCCGAGAGCCCCCGCGGGAGGGCCAATGAGCAGTTCTTC; CDR3 protein: CSAESPRGRANEQFF; D gene: TRBD2; clone size: few; V gene: TRBV29-1; J gene: TRBJ2-1
CDR3 DNA: TGTGCCAGCAGTCCCGGGACTAGCGGGGGCTCTGGGGCCAACGTCCTGACTTTC; CDR3 protein: CASSPGTSGGSGANVLTF; D gene: TRBD2; clone size: few; V gene: TRBV6-2/TRBV6-3; J gene: TRBJ2-6
CDR3 DNA: TGCAGTGCTCGGGAGTTAGGGGGGGATTCACCCCTCCACTTT; CDR3 protein: CSARELGGDSPLHF; D gene: -; clone size: -; V gene: TRBV20-1; J gene: TRBJ1-6
CDR3 DNA: TGTGCCAGCAGCTCGAGGGGACAGGGAAACTATGGCTACACCTTC; CDR3 protein: CASSSRGQGNYGYTF; D gene: TRBD1; clone size: many; V gene: TRBV7-8; J gene: TRBJ1-2
CDR3 DNA: TGCAGTGCTAGAGATTCAGGGGGCAACAGTGGGGCTTCACCCCTCCACTTT; CDR3 protein: CSARDSGGNSGASPLHF; D gene: TRBD1; clone size: -; V gene: TRBV20-1; J gene: TRBJ1-6
CDR3 DNA: TGTGCCAGCAGCTTAGCTAGGACAGGGGTCGGCTACACCTTC; CDR3 protein: CASSLARTGVGYTF; D gene: TRBD1; clone size: -; V gene: TRBV7-8; J gene: TRBJ1-2
CDR3 DNA: TGTGCCAGCAGCAAACAGGAGTCTGGGGCCAACGTCCTGACTTTC; CDR3 protein: CASSKQESGANVLTF; D gene: -; clone size: -; V gene: TRBV5-4; J gene: TRBJ2-6
CDR3 DNA: TGTGCCAGCAGCTTTACCTTAACAGGGGGCAGGGACTATGGCTACACCTTC; CDR3 protein: CASSFTLTGGRDYGYTF; D gene: TRBD1; clone size: many; V gene: TRBV7-2; J gene: TRBJ1-2
CDR3 DNA: TGCAGCGTTGAAGCTGGGAGGGGCTACACCTTC; CDR3 protein: CSVEAGRGYTF; D gene: -; clone size: -; V gene: TRBV29-1; J gene: TRBJ1-2
CDR3 DNA: TGTGCCAGCAGCTCCTTGTCGGGATACGTCGAGCAGTACTTC; CDR3 protein: CASSSLSGYVEQYF; D gene: -; clone size: -; V gene: TRBV7-9; J gene: TRBJ2-7
CDR3 DNA: TGTGCCAGCAGCGAAACGACAGGGTTGGATGGCTACACCTTC; CDR3 protein: CASSETTGLDGYTF; D gene: TRBD1; clone size: many; V gene: TRBV7-8; J gene: TRBJ1-2
CDR3 DNA: TGTGCCAGCAGCCACGGGACAGGGGGCCGGGGCTACACCTTC; CDR3 protein: CASSHGTGGRGYTF; D gene: TRBD1; clone size: many; V gene: TRBV7-8; J gene: TRBJ1-2
CDR3 DNA: TGTGCCAGTAGTAGATTTCGGAATCTGGAAAAAGAGACCCAGTACTTC; CDR3 protein: CASSRFRNLEKETQYF; D gene: -; clone size: many; V gene: TRBV19; J gene: TRBJ2-5
CDR3 DNA: TGTGCCAGCAGCGTCAGGGTAAAAGGCGAGCAGTACTTC; CDR3 protein: CASSVRVKGEQYF; D gene: -; clone size: many; V gene: TRBV7-9; J gene: TRBJ2-7
CDR3 DNA: TGCAGCGTTGAAGGGACTAGCGGGAGCGATGAGCAGTTCTTC; CDR3 protein: CSVEGTSGSDEQFF; D gene: TRBD2; clone size: -; V gene: TRBV29-1; J gene: TRBJ2-1
CDR3 DNA: TGTGCCAGCAGCGCACAGGGAGGGAGCTCACCCCTCCACTTT; CDR3 protein: CASSAQGGSSPLHF; D gene: -; clone size: many; V gene: TRBV7-9; J gene: TRBJ1-6
CDR3 DNA: TGTGCCAGCACCCCTCTGGGGACACGGTACGAGCAGTACTTC; CDR3 protein: CASTPLGTRYEQYF; D gene: -; clone size: few; V gene: TRBV28; J gene: TRBJ2-7
CDR3 DNA: TGTGCCAGCAGCTTTGACAGGGCAAAAGGCTACACCTTC; CDR3 protein: CASSFDRAKGYTF; D gene: TRBD1; clone size: many; V gene: TRBV7-2; J gene: TRBJ1-2
CDR3 DNA: TGTGCCAGCAGCTTCATTCAGGGGCCGTACACCGGGGAGCTGTTTTTT; CDR3 protein: CASSFIQGPYTGELFF; D gene: -; clone size: many; V gene: TRBV7-6; J gene: TRBJ2-2
CDR3 DNA: TGCAGTGCTAGAGTGGTAGAGAACACTGAAGCTTTCTTT; CDR3 protein: CSARVVENTEAFF; D gene: -; clone size: few; V gene: TRBV20-1; J gene: TRBJ1-1
CDR3 DNA: TGTGCCAGCAGCCGTTACGGACGCTACAATGAGCAGTTCTTC; CDR3 protein: CASSRYGRYNEQFF; D gene: -; clone size: many; V gene: TRBV7-2; J gene: TRBJ2-1
CDR3 DNA: TGTGCCAGCAGCTTAGGGACAGGACGAGACCAAGAGACCCAGTACTTC; CDR3 protein: CASSLGTGRDQETQYF; D gene: TRBD1; clone size: many; V gene: TRBV7-6; J gene: TRBJ2-5
CDR3 DNA: TGTGCCAGCACACAGCTTCTAGCGGGACGACAAGAGACCCAGTACTTC; CDR3 protein: CASTQLLAGRQETQYF; D gene: TRBD2; clone size: many; V gene: TRBV28; J gene: TRBJ2-5
CDR3 DNA: TGTGCCAGCAGCTTAGTTCGGGGCGGCAAAAACATTCAGTACTTC; CDR3 protein: CASSLVRGGKNIQYF; D gene: -; clone size: many; V gene: TRBV11-2; J gene: TRBJ2-4
CDR3 DNA: TGCAGCGTTGAAGCGGGAGTCAACGAGCAGTACTTC; CDR3 protein: CSVEAGVNEQYF; D gene: -; clone size: few; V gene: TRBV29-1; J gene: TRBJ2-7
CDR3 DNA: TGCAGTGCTAGAGTTCTGCAGGTGGAAGCGGGGCTTCAAGAGACCCAGTACTTC; CDR3 protein: CSARVLQVEAGLQETQYF; D gene: TRBD2; clone size: few; V gene: TRBV20-1; J gene: TRBJ2-5
CDR3 DNA: TGTGCCAGCAGTTACACCGATGCGTCATGGCAGCCCCAGCATTTT; CDR3 protein: CASSYTDASWQPQHF; D gene: -; clone size: -; V gene: TRBV6-1; J gene: TRBJ1-5
CDR3 DNA: TGTGCCAGCAGCTTAGATCTGAGCAGCGGGAGGGCCCAGTACTTC; CDR3 protein: CASSLDLSSGRAQYF; D gene: TRBD2; clone size: few; V gene: TRBV11-2; J gene: TRBJ2-5
CDR3 DNA: TGTGCCAGCAGTGAACTTATAGCCACCGGCTACAATGAGCAGTTCTTC; CDR3 protein: CASSELIATGYNEQFF; D gene: -; clone size: -; V gene: TRBV2; J gene: TRBJ2-1
CDR3 DNA: TGCAGTGCTAGAGATCCGGTAGCCAGCTCCTATAATTCACCCCTCCACTTT; CDR3 protein: CSARDPVASSYNSPLHF; D gene: -; clone size: -; V gene: TRBV20-1; J gene: TRBJ1-6
CDR3 DNA: TGTGCCAGCAGCTTAGCTTGGGAGGACACCTACGAGCAGTACTTC; CDR3 protein: CASSLAWEDTYEQYF; D gene: -; clone size: many; V gene: TRBV7-8; J gene: TRBJ2-7
CDR3 DNA: TGTGCCAGCCGACCTACAGACGGTAATAATTCACCCCTCTACTTT; CDR3 protein: CASRPTDGNNSPLYF; D gene: -; clone size: -; V gene: TRBV12-3/TRBV12-4; J gene: TRBJ1-6
CDR3 DNA: TGCAGCGCAATCTCACAGGACAGTCCTACCAATGAGCAGTTCTTC; CDR3 protein: CSAISQDSPTNEQFF; D gene: -; clone size: -; V gene: TRBV29-1; J gene: TRBJ2-1
CDR3 DNA: TGTGCCAGCAGCTTGGTGGCTAGCGGGCTGGCGGCGAACACCGGGGAGCTGTTTTTT; CDR3 protein: CASSLVASGLAANTGELFF; D gene: TRBD2; clone size: many; V gene: TRBV5-6; J gene: TRBJ2-2
CDR3 DNA: TGCGCCAGCAGCGGGGGGACAGGACTCTCCTACAATGAGCAGTTCTTC; CDR3 protein: CASSGGTGLSYNEQFF; D gene: TRBD1; clone size: -; V gene: TRBV5-1; J gene: TRBJ2-1
CDR3 DNA: TGTGCCAGCATGGGAGAGGGACTAGCGGGATTGGGGGAGCTGTTTTTT; CDR3 protein: CASMGEGLAGLGELFF; D gene: TRBD2; clone size: many; V gene: TRBV2; J gene: TRBJ2-2
CDR3 DNA: TGTGCCAGCAGTTTTCTGGGACAGGCTAATCAGCCCCAGCATTTT; CDR3 protein: CASSFLGQANQPQHF; D gene: TRBD1; clone size: -; V gene: TRBV27; J gene: TRBJ1-5
CDR3 DNA: TGTGCCAGCAGCCCACGGGACAGGAGTAACACCCGGAAGAACACTGAAGCTTTCTTT; CDR3 protein: CASSPRDRSNTRKNTEAFF; D gene: TRBD1; clone size: many; V gene: TRBV7-8; J gene: TRBJ1-1
CDR3 DNA: TGTGCCAGCAGCCGGGGGACTAGCGGGTTCTCCTACAATGAGCAGTTCTTC; CDR3 protein: CASSRGTSGFSYNEQFF; D gene: TRBD2; clone size: few; V gene: TRBV4-2; J gene: TRBJ2-1
CDR3 DNA: TGCGCCAGCACCCCCCAGGGGCGTTCCTACGAGCAGTACTTC; CDR3 protein: CASTPQGRSYEQYF; D gene: -; clone size: few; V gene: TRBV5-1; J gene: TRBJ2-7
CDR3 DNA: TGTGCCAGCAGTGAATATGTTGCCTCTCAGCCCCAGCATTTT; CDR3 protein: CASSEYVASQPQHF; D gene: -; clone size: many; V gene: TRBV25-1; J gene: TRBJ1-5
CDR3 DNA: TGTGCCAGCAGTTTCATCGACAGGGGAGGTGTCGAGCAGTACTTC; CDR3 protein: CASSFIDRGGVEQYF; D gene: TRBD1; clone size: many; V gene: TRBV28; J gene: TRBJ2-7
CDR3 DNA: TGTGCCAGTAGTATCGGGGCGGTGAAAGCTTTCTTT; CDR3 protein: CASSIGAVKAFF; D gene: -; clone size: -; V gene: TRBV19; J gene: TRBJ1-1